These T cell receptor beta chains were read from a single sample in a study of T cell repertoires in cytomegalovirus infection. TCRdb analysed the reads with MiXCR anew, one entry per CDR3 protein. The sample lists about 400,000 distinct CDR3 sequences, around 18% occurring once. The sample consisted of PBMCs. These receptors all come from a human donor in good health (CMV status not recorded). Some clones in this sample may be carry-over from other donors' samples. CDR3s include the opening cysteine and the closing phenylalanine or tryptophan. The D gene is left open where the match is weak. Some rows have no size entry. The others give once, few or many, or a class for an expanded clone.

TGTGCCAGCAAGGGACTAGCGGCCCACACCGGGGAGCTGTTTTTT,CASKGLAAHTGELFF,few,TRBJ2-2,TRBD2,TRBV12-3/TRBV12-4
TGCGCCAGCAGTGAGACTAGCGGGGTCAATGAGCAGTTGTTC,CASSETSGVNEQLF,NA,TRBJ2-1,TRBD2,TRBV10-1
TGTGCCAGCAGCCGTAGCGGGAGGAGGGAGACCCAGTACTTC,CASSRSGRRETQYF,NA,TRBJ2-5,TRBD2,TRBV7-8
TGTGCCAGCAGCTCAAGACAGGGGAGTACTGAAGCTTTCTTT,CASSSRQGSTEAFF,many,TRBJ1-1,TRBD1,TRBV7-8
TGTGCCAGTAGCTCAATGCTTACTCGTTCGAATGAGCAGTTCTTC,CASSSMLTRSNEQFF,NA,TRBJ2-1,NA,TRBV19
TGCAGCGGTACCACACAGGTAGGGACTGAAGCTTTCTTT,CSGTTQVGTEAFF,NA,TRBJ1-1,NA,TRBV29-1
TGCAGTGCTAGAGATGAAAGGGGCGTGGAGACCCAGTACTTC,CSARDERGVETQYF,once,TRBJ2-5,NA,TRBV20-1
TGTGCCAGCAGTACGCCGGGACAGGGTCGCTACGAGCAGTACTTC,CASSTPGQGRYEQYF,few,TRBJ2-7,TRBD1,TRBV6-2/TRBV6-3
TGTGCCAGCAGTGTAACCGGCCCGAATTCACCCCTCCACTTT,CASSVTGPNSPLHF,few,TRBJ1-6,NA,TRBV27
TGTGCCAGCAGCTCAGGGGAACAGCAGTACTTC,CASSSGEQQYF,NA,TRBJ2-7,NA,TRBV12-3/TRBV12-4
TGTGCCAGCAGCTCCGTCCGGCGAGCTGAAAAACTGTTTTTT,CASSSVRRAEKLFF,many,TRBJ1-4,NA,TRBV7-9
TGCAGTGCTAGTTCCGAATACAATGAGCAGTTCTTC,CSASSEYNEQFF,NA,TRBJ2-1,NA,TRBV20-1
TGTGCCAGTAGTATAGATTCTAGCGGGGGGTTTAGCTCCTACAATGAGCAGTTCTTC,CASSIDSSGGFSSYNEQFF,many,TRBJ2-1,TRBD2,TRBV19
TGTGCCACCAGCAGAGATTTTGACACCCGATACTATGGCTACACCTTC,CATSRDFDTRYYGYTF,NA,TRBJ1-2,NA,TRBV15
TGCGCCAGCAGGGGAGTCGGTATGCGTGGCTACACCTTC,CASRGVGMRGYTF,many,TRBJ1-2,NA,TRBV4-1
TGCGCCAGCAGCCATCCAGGGGCGAAGGGCTACACCTTC,CASSHPGAKGYTF,NA,TRBJ1-2,NA,TRBV4-1
TGTGCCAGCAGCTTAGGGTATACTAATGAAAAACTGTTTTTT,CASSLGYTNEKLFF,NA,TRBJ1-4,NA,TRBV7-2
TGTGCCAGCAGTGATGGCGAGCGGGACCGCTACGAGCAGTACTTC,CASSDGERDRYEQYF,few,TRBJ2-7,TRBD2,TRBV6-4
TGTGCCAGTAGTGGGAGGAGGGGCGGTGGCACTGAAGCTTTCTTT,CASSGRRGGGTEAFF,few,TRBJ1-1,NA,TRBV19
TGTGCCAGCAGTGGTAACTTGGGGAATGAGCAGTTCTTC,CASSGNLGNEQFF,many,TRBJ2-1,NA,TRBV6-2/TRBV6-3
TGCAGTGCTCCGGGACAGGGGAGTAATGAGCAGTTCTTC,CSAPGQGSNEQFF,many,TRBJ2-1,TRBD1,TRBV20-1
TGTGCCAGCACCCGCCACGCTAGGACCAATGAGCAGTTCTTC,CASTRHARTNEQFF,NA,TRBJ2-1,NA,TRBV6-5
TGTGCCAGCAGTCGTAGGGGCTCTGGTGGACTAAACAATGAGCAGTTCTTC,CASSRRGSGGLNNEQFF,NA,TRBJ2-1,NA,TRBV6-5
TGCAGTGCTAGAGATCTTCCGGGGACCTACAATGAGCAGTTCTTC,CSARDLPGTYNEQFF,once,TRBJ2-1,NA,TRBV20-1
TGTGCCAGCAGCTTAACAGTATCGCGGTCCTACAATGAGCAGTTCTTC,CASSLTVSRSYNEQFF,many,TRBJ2-1,NA,TRBV7-8
TGTGCCAGCAGTGCCCGGGACACCTCTGGAAACACCATATATTTT,CASSARDTSGNTIYF,many,TRBJ1-3,NA,TRBV2
TGTGCCCGGGGGATCGGGCGGACCCAGTACTTC,CARGIGRTQYF,NA,TRBJ2-5,NA,TRBV2
TGTGCCAGCAGAAAACCTTATGGCTACACCTTC,CASRKPYGYTF,NA,TRBJ1-2,NA,TRBV7-2
TGTGCCAGCAGCTTTAGAGGGGGAAGTGAAAAACTGTTTTTT,CASSFRGGSEKLFF,few,TRBJ1-4,NA,TRBV5-4
TGTGCCAGCACTTCAGGGACAGGGTCTACCTACGAGCAGTACTTC,CASTSGTGSTYEQYF,once,TRBJ2-7,TRBD1,TRBV12-3/TRBV12-4
TGTGCCAGCAGCTTAGCGGCGCGGAGAGGCCCAGATACGCAGTATTTT,CASSLAARRGPDTQYF,many,TRBJ2-3,NA,TRBV7-2
TGTGCCAGCAGCTCTAGGGGATTAGGCCCCTATGGCTACACCTTC,CASSSRGLGPYGYTF,many,TRBJ1-2,NA,TRBV7-2
TGTGCCACCAGTTCCCCGACAGGGGCGGTGGAGGAGCAGTACTTC,CATSSPTGAVEEQYF,NA,TRBJ2-7,TRBD1,TRBV10-3
TGTGCCAGCAGCCCCAGGGGTCTAGCCAACCAAGAGACCCAGTACTTC,CASSPRGLANQETQYF,NA,TRBJ2-5,NA,TRBV9
TGTGCCAGCAGCCTCAGTAGGGAAGACTCCTACGAGCAGTACTTC,CASSLSREDSYEQYF,many,TRBJ2-7,NA,TRBV7-8
TGTGCCATCAGTGAGCTGGGAATGTACGAGCAGTACTTC,CAISELGMYEQYF,many,TRBJ2-7,NA,TRBV10-3
TGTGCCAGCAGCTTAGCTGGAGGTCAGAAAACCTACGAGCAGTACTTC,CASSLAGGQKTYEQYF,NA,TRBJ2-7,NA,TRBV7-2
TGTGCCATCAGCCCGGGGGGTGACACTGAAGCTTTCTTT,CAISPGGDTEAFF,NA,TRBJ1-1,NA,TRBV10-3
TGTGCCAGCAGCCCGACAAGGGGTCCCACAGATATGCAGTATTTT,CASSPTRGPTDMQYF,NA,TRBJ2-3,NA,TRBV7-8
TGTGCCAGCAGCTGGGAGGGCCGGGAGACCCAGTACTTC,CASSWEGRETQYF,few,TRBJ2-5,TRBD2,TRBV7-9
TGTGCCAGCAGCGCGGGGACTAGCGGGGGTTACGAGCAGTACTTC,CASSAGTSGGYEQYF,NA,TRBJ2-7,TRBD2,TRBV7-2
TGCGCCAGCGGCGTGAAGAGGGGCACAGATACGCAGTATTTT,CASGVKRGTDTQYF,many,TRBJ2-3,NA,TRBV4-1
TGTGCCAGCAGTTGGTCTCGTCGACGGGAAGTATTC,CASSWSRRREVF,NA,TRBJ1-2,NA,TRBV6-2/TRBV6-3
TGTGCCAGCAGCCCTAGCGGGAGAACCCCCTTAAGGACCTACAATGAGCAGTTCTTC,CASSPSGRTPLRTYNEQFF,NA,TRBJ2-1,TRBD2,TRBV5-4
TGCAGTGCCAGAGTTAGCGGGGGATATACTTACGAGCAGTACTTC,CSARVSGGYTYEQYF,NA,TRBJ2-7,TRBD2,TRBV20-1
TGCAGTGCTAGAGTAGGGGGTAGCGATTCACCCCTCCACTTT,CSARVGGSDSPLHF,NA,TRBJ1-6,NA,TRBV20-1
TGTGCCAGTACCCCGACAGGGGGCATCTACGAGCAGTACTTC,CASTPTGGIYEQYF,few,TRBJ2-7,TRBD1,TRBV19
TGTGCCAGCAGTTACTCGTCATGGTCCACCGGGGAGCTGTTTTTT,CASSYSSWSTGELFF,many,TRBJ2-2,NA,TRBV6-2/TRBV6-3
TGTGCCAGCAGCCGGGACGGCGGACAAGAGACCCAGTACTTC,CASSRDGGQETQYF,many,TRBJ2-5,NA,TRBV7-2
TGTGCCAGCAGCTTAGATTCAGGGCCCCAAGAGACCCAGTACTTC,CASSLDSGPQETQYF,many,TRBJ2-5,NA,TRBV7-2
TGTGCCAGCAGCCAGGGCATTGCTGGCAATCAGCCCCAGCATTTT,CASSQGIAGNQPQHF,many,TRBJ1-5,NA,TRBV7-6
TGTGCCAGCAGCCGGTTAACCTTTCAAGAGACCCAGTACTTC,CASSRLTFQETQYF,NA,TRBJ2-5,NA,TRBV4-1
TGCAGTGCTAGATTCCTAGCGGGCAGACACACCGGGGAGCTGTTTTTT,CSARFLAGRHTGELFF,NA,TRBJ2-2,TRBD2,TRBV20-1
TGTGCCAGCAGCGCCAGAGGGGCTTACCGCTACGAGCAGTACTTC,CASSARGAYRYEQYF,many,TRBJ2-7,NA,TRBV7-2
TGTGCCAGCAGCCACCCTGGGGAGCCCCAGCATTTT,CASSHPGEPQHF,few,TRBJ1-5,NA,TRBV6-2/TRBV6-3
TGTGCCAGCCGCCGGGACAACGGGGCAGATACGCAGTATTTT,CASRRDNGADTQYF,few,TRBJ2-3,NA,TRBV6-1
TGTGCCAGCAGTTCCCTTTCCCAGACAGGGAGAGAGACCCAGTACTTC,CASSSLSQTGRETQYF,NA,TRBJ2-5,TRBD1,TRBV28
TGCAGTGCTAGCGTGTTAGCGGGAGTAGCAGATACGCAGTATTTT,CSASVLAGVADTQYF,NA,TRBJ2-3,TRBD2,TRBV20-1
TGCAGTGCCCCCTTGGTCGGAGCGGGAGTGGAGACCCAGTACTTC,CSAPLVGAGVETQYF,NA,TRBJ2-5,TRBD2,TRBV20-1
TGTGCCAGCAGTTTACGACAGCCTAGCCCCTACGAGCAGTACTTC,CASSLRQPSPYEQYF,NA,TRBJ2-7,NA,TRBV27